This section outlines one T cell receptor beta chain sequence together with its context. The data originate from a study of kidney transplant recipient with SARS-CoV-2 infection. The germline V gene has CDR1 WSHSY and CDR2 SAAADI. This CDR3 contains 17 residues. V gave up 5 bases and J gave up 6 bases, with 25 bases separating them. One entry per CDR3 protein results from TCRdb running MiXCR on the reads. The repertoire has 250,000 or so distinct CDR3 sequences, 25% to 30% of them found once; the top ten carry more than 6.5%. The TCR was taken from a male patient aged 25-45 years who had COVID-19 and was a kidney transplant recipient. Some T cells may be provided by the graft donor. The material was a blood sample, obtained at baseline and between days 110 and 120 from a kidney transplant recipient. V is TRBV10-2 and J is TRBJ1-2; D is undetermined. CDR3: CASSSGYTSRKTHGYTF. The CDR3 nucleotides are TGCGCCAGCAGTTCGGGCTACACTTCTAGAAAGACCCATGGCTACACCTTC.